This T cell receptor beta chain was recovered during a study of CD8+CD57+ T cells in acquired aplastic anemia. About the study: Sorted CD4+ and CD8+ cells gave an average of approximately 3.4 ug of DNA.

Only patients with CD8+CD57+ cell expansion on flow cytometry were chosen for sequencing. Patients had undergone no therapy by the time their blood was sampled. The template for TCR beta VDJ and CDR3 sequence profiling was genomic DNA. MiXCR, run by TCRdb on the reads, gives a single entry per CDR3 protein. This repertoire shows more than 150,000 distinct CDR3 sequences, 48% found once; its top ten account for about 9.5%. There are 13 residues in the CDR3. Germline CDR1 reads SEHNR; CDR2 reads FQNEAQ (reference sequence). Between the trimmed V and J ends, which lost 2 bases and 3 bases, there was a span of 7 bases.

This rearrangement joins TRBV7-9 to TRBJ1-1, with unresolved D. The TCR sequence derives from a human donor with aplastic anemia. Sequencing used sorted CD4+, CD8+, or CD8+CD57+ T cells (not recorded which) from PBMCs. This chain's CDR3 is CASSLNMDTEAFF. As DNA, the CDR3 is TGTGCCAGCAGCTTAAACATGGACACTGAAGCTTTCTTT. Variable domain in full (rest from reference TRBV7-9 and TRBJ1-1): DTGVSQNPRHKITKRGQNVTFRCDPISEHNRLYWYRQTLGQGPEFLTYFQNEAQLEKSRLLSDRFSAERPKGSFSTLEIQRTEQGDSAMYLCASSLNMDTEAFFGQGTRLTVV.